This is a list of T cell receptor beta chains from one sample in a study of blood T cell repertoires in COVID-19. Assay: immunoSEQ multiplex PCR; the TCRdb copy retains only in-frame clones and omits some. The sample lists 350,000 or so clones, roughly 86% occurring once. The sequenced sample was PBMCs or T cells enriched from blood (not recorded which). These receptors were collected from a woman aged 25 to 39 who had been exposed to COVID-19. Both conserved end residues are part of each CDR3. D genes are given only for firm matches. The listing skips clone size in some rows; elsewhere it reads once, few, many or a size class.

D,size,V,J,DNA,CDR3
TRBD2,NA,TRBV9,TRBJ2-3,TGTGCCAGCAGCCCGCAGTCTCCACTAGCGGGAGGGGCAGATACGCAGTATTTT,CASSPQSPLAGGADTQYF
TRBD1,NA,TRBV5-1,TRBJ1-2,TGCGCCAGCAGCTTCGTAGGACAGGGGGCGCTGAGGGACTATGGCTACACCTTC,CASSFVGQGALRDYGYTF
TRBD1,NA,TRBV7-3,TRBJ2-5,TGTGCCAGCAGCCCTTCCGGACAGGGTAGTTGGGAGACCCAGTACTTC,CASSPSGQGSWETQYF
NA,NA,TRBV29-1,TRBJ1-3,TGCAGCGTAACAGGCGACTCTGGAAACACCATATATTTT,CSVTGDSGNTIYF
NA,NA,TRBV29-1,TRBJ1-1,TGCAGCGTTGAACGACAGATGAACACTGAAGCTTTCTTT,CSVERQMNTEAFF
TRBD1,NA,TRBV5-1,TRBJ1-2,TGCGCCAGCAGCTTGGAGGGACAGGGGGTCTCTGGCTACACCTTC,CASSLEGQGVSGYTF
NA,NA,TRBV28,TRBJ1-5,TGTGCCAGCATGCGGGGATGGGATCAGCCCCAGCATTTT,CASMRGWDQPQHF
TRBD2,NA,TRBV13,TRBJ2-3,TGTGCCAGCAGCTTGAAGATTAAGGTAGCGGGAGTCTTGGATACGCAGTATTTT,CASSLKIKVAGVLDTQYF
TRBD1,NA,TRBV19,TRBJ1-2,TGTGCCAGCAGGACAGGGAACTATGGCTACACCTTC,CASRTGNYGYTF
NA,NA,TRBV9,TRBJ2-2,TGTGCCAGCAGCGTAGAAGGGGCCGGGGAGCTGTTTTTT,CASSVEGAGELFF
NA,once,TRBV7-3,TRBJ2-2,TGTGCCAGCAGCCCTCAGACTAGTGACACCGGGGAGCTGTTTTTT,CASSPQTSDTGELFF
TRBD1,few,TRBV6-5,TRBJ1-2,TGTGCCAGCAGTTACACCGGGACAGCAGACTATGGCTACACCTTC,CASSYTGTADYGYTF
TRBD1,NA,TRBV7-9,TRBJ2-1,TGTGCCAGCAGCTTTGCGTTGGGACAGGGCGACTACAATGAGCAGTTCTTC,CASSFALGQGDYNEQFF
NA,NA,TRBV7-2,TRBJ1-1,TGTGCCAGCAGCCCGGGGGACGGTTTTCTGAACACTGAAGCTTTCTTT,CASSPGDGFLNTEAFF
TRBD1,NA,TRBV5-1,TRBJ2-3,TGCGCCAGCAGCGGAGCCGGGACAGACACAGATACGCAGTATTTT,CASSGAGTDTDTQYF
TRBD1,NA,TRBV6-5,TRBJ1-3,TGTGCCAGCAGGGAGGGACAGGGTTCATCCATATATTTT,CASREGQGSSIYF
TRBD2,NA,TRBV28,TRBJ2-7,TGTGCCAGCATTGATAGCGGGAGTTTGCCCGCGGGCGAGCAGTACTTC,CASIDSGSLPAGEQYF
NA,NA,TRBV19,TRBJ1-4,TGTGCCAGTAAGGGGCAGCCTGCAACTAATGAAAAACTGTTTTTT,CASKGQPATNEKLFF
NA,once,TRBV18,TRBJ1-2,TGTGCCAGCTCACCAGAAGGACAAATTCGGTATGGCTACACCTTC,CASSPEGQIRYGYTF
TRBD2,NA,TRBV28,TRBJ2-1,TGTGCCAGTTGGACTAGCGGGACATCTTACAATGAGCAGTTCTTC,CASWTSGTSYNEQFF
TRBD1,NA,TRBV11-2,TRBJ2-3,TGTGCCAGCAGCTTATGGGGCAGGGGGCCCACAGATACGCAGTATTTT,CASSLWGRGPTDTQYF
TRBD1,NA,TRBV28,TRBJ2-7,TGTGCCAGCCGTCGGACAGGGTCCTACGAGCAGTACTTC,CASRRTGSYEQYF
NA,NA,TRBV2,TRBJ1-5,TGTGCCAGCAAACGGGAGGCAGGGGCACAGCCCCAGCATTTT,CASKREAGAQPQHF
NA,NA,TRBV10-3,TRBJ1-1,TGTGCCATCACCCCAAGGGGTGGCACTGAAGCTTTCTTT,CAITPRGGTEAFF
NA,once,TRBV5-1,TRBJ2-5,TGCGCCAGCAGCGTCGGACAGCCTAAAGAGACCCAGTACTTC,CASSVGQPKETQYF
NA,NA,TRBV4-1,TRBJ2-7,TGCGCCAGCAGCCAAGAGGGTGGGACATCCTACGAGCAGTACTTC,CASSQEGGTSYEQYF
NA,once,TRBV5-5,TRBJ2-2,TGTGCCAGCAGCTTGGTGGCGGGCACCGGGGAGCTGTTTTTT,CASSLVAGTGELFF
TRBD2,NA,TRBV6-5,TRBJ2-7,TGTGCCAGCACCCTACTAGCGGGAGCTGACTACGAGCAGTACTTC,CASTLLAGADYEQYF
NA,NA,TRBV7-2,TRBJ1-1,TGTGCCAGCAGCTTAGCGGGGGGGCTAGGGACTGAAGCTTTCTTT,CASSLAGGLGTEAFF
TRBD2,NA,TRBV5-1,TRBJ2-1,TGCGCCAGCAGCTCCCGGACTAGCGGGATTGTCAATGAGCAGTTCTTC,CASSSRTSGIVNEQFF
TRBD1,NA,TRBV9,TRBJ1-2,TGTGCCAGCAGCGTAGAAGGACAGGGGGCCTTCTTAGGAGGCTACACCTTC,CASSVEGQGAFLGGYTF
TRBD1,NA,TRBV24-1,TRBJ2-1,TGTGCCACCAGTGTTGACAGGGGGCTAGGGCAGTTCTTC,CATSVDRGLGQFF
NA,NA,TRBV28,TRBJ2-3,TGTGCCAGCAGCCCCCAGGGGGGCCCCGATACGCAGTATTTT,CASSPQGGPDTQYF
NA,once,TRBV14,TRBJ2-6,TGTGCCAGCAGCCAAGTTGGCTTTCCAGAATCCGTCCTGACTTTC,CASSQVGFPESVLTF
TRBD2,NA,TRBV28,TRBJ2-1,TGTGCCAGCACTTTGGGACTAGCGGGAGTTGAGCAGTTCTTC,CASTLGLAGVEQFF
TRBD1,NA,TRBV9,TRBJ1-6,TGTGCCAGCAGCGTCCTGACAGGGAAATCACCCCTCCACTTT,CASSVLTGKSPLHF
NA,NA,TRBV5-8,TRBJ1-1,TGTGCCAGCAGCTTTGGGCATAGTATGAACACTGAAGCTTTCTTT,CASSFGHSMNTEAFF
NA,few,TRBV14,TRBJ1-1,TGTGCCAGCAGCCAAACCGGTCTTGAAGCTTTCTTT,CASSQTGLEAFF
NA,few,TRBV10-3,TRBJ1-3,TGTGCCGTTAGACAGGAACCTGGAAACACCATATATTTT,CAVRQEPGNTIYF
TRBD2,NA,TRBV12-5,TRBJ2-5,TGTGCTAGTGGCAGCCCTTGGGGCGGGAGGGAAGAGACCCAGTACTTC,CASGSPWGGREETQYF
TRBD1,NA,TRBV27,TRBJ1-2,TGTGCCAGCAGCCTAGGGCCAGGGGGAAATGGCTACACCTTC,CASSLGPGGNGYTF
NA,NA,TRBV6-6,TRBJ2-3,TGTGCCAGCAGTTACGGGTGGCGGGATACGGTAGATACGCAGTATTTT,CASSYGWRDTVDTQYF
NA,NA,TRBV10-2,TRBJ2-1,TGCGCCAGCAGCGTTCTCAATGAGCAGTTCTTC,CASSVLNEQFF
NA,NA,TRBV10-3,TRBJ1-2,TGTGCCATCCGCAGGGTAGGCTATGGCTACACCTTC,CAIRRVGYGYTF